These T cell receptor beta chains were read from a single sample in a study of T cell repertoires in cytomegalovirus infection. These TCRs are of unknown antigen specificity. TCRdb recomputed calls from the reads with MiXCR, one row per CDR3 protein. The sample lists about 770,000 distinct CDR3 sequences, about 29% occurring once. The material sequenced was cultured CD8+ T cells from PBMCs, taken from culture after CMV antigen stimulation. The receptors stem from a human donor in good health (CMV status not recorded). Some clones in this sample may be carry-over from other donors' samples. Each CDR3 is given without its conserved first and last residue.

j_call	v_call	cdr3_aa
TRBJ2-7	TRBV20-1	SALGQGADEQY
TRBJ2-2	TRBV11-2	ASSFSGGANTGELF
TRBJ2-1	TRBV9	ASSDRALWMDEQF
TRBJ1-5	TRBV12-3/TRBV12-4	ASSFWGQPQH
TRBJ1-1	TRBV6-6	ASTWDGKNTEAF
TRBJ1-2	TRBV6-2/TRBV6-3	ASSEPPGQRRWTHGYT
TRBJ1-2	TRBV7-9	ASSGDRGDGYT
TRBJ1-2	TRBV7-9	ASSYTGGRQMGYGYT
TRBJ1-4	TRBV6-6	ASSWLETGNEKLF
TRBJ2-5	TRBV7-9	ASSPSSGLVFQETQY
TRBJ1-1	TRBV20-1	SSRAATEAF
TRBJ2-1	TRBV27	ASSLPHNEQF
TRBJ2-2	TRBV7-6	ASSSHRDTGELF
TRBJ2-1	TRBV7-9	ASSLATSGGARSYNEQF
TRBJ2-1	TRBV6-2/TRBV6-3	ASSYSDKSSYNEQF
TRBJ1-5	TRBV20-1	SARAPGNQPQH
TRBJ1-1	TRBV28	ASSRTAFNTEAF
TRBJ2-1	TRBV6-1	ASSERTGVANEQF